These 14 T cell receptor beta chains came from one sample sequenced in a study of spatial heterogeneity in lung cancer. As to time point: sample taken at primary tumor resection. From tumor, nontumor lung or frozen PBMC, whole RNA was taken unsorted for sequencing. A single record per CDR3 protein comes from TCRdb applying MiXCR to the 5' RACE reads. This table holds about 82,000 distinct CDR3 sequences, over 10% found once. The input for sequencing was PBMCs, taken at surgery. These receptors came from a male donor with early-stage non-small cell lung cancer.

The table lists this clonotype with a few counts. The chain carries TRBV5-1 and TRBJ2-3; no clear D gene. The germline V and J ends were trimmed by 4 bases and 5 bases, with 20 bases remaining between them. Germline CDR1 reads SGHRS; CDR2 reads YFSETQ. This CDR3 region has 16 residues. For the CDR3, the DNA is TGCGCCAGCAGCCCCGTGGCCCCAGAAAGAGGAGATACGCAGTATTTT. This encodes CASSPVAPERGDTQYF.

The chain recombines TRBV12-3 or TRBV12-4 with TRBJ2-1; 12 bases map to TRBD2. Trimming removed 7 bases from V and 6 bases from J; junction bases left unmatched: 10. CDR3 length: 16 amino acids. The CDR3 here is CASIPGLAGNGNEQFF. CDR3 sequence (DNA): TGTGCCAGCATACCTGGACTAGCGGGAAACGGCAATGAGCAGTTCTTC.

The chain recombines TRBV29-1 with TRBJ2-3, with D possibly being TRBD1 (6 bases). The germline gives CDR1 SQVTM, CDR2 ANQGSEA. Trimming took 6 bases from V and 4 from J, leaving 17 bases between them. This CDR3 has 14 amino acids. CDR3 DNA: TGCAGCGTATCGACCGGGACACGGGCAGATACGCAGTATTTT. This gives the protein CSVSTGTRADTQYF.

In this sample, this clonotype turned up many times. The rearrangement joins TRBV10-2 to TRBJ1-2; 7 bases map to TRBD1. Germline lookup yields CDR1 WSHSY and CDR2 SAAADI. This CDR3 has 16 residues. V lost 3 bases to trimming and J lost 5 bases; unmatched junction nucleotides: 12. In DNA, the CDR3 is TGCGCCAGCAGTGAAGGACAGGCGGCTTATTCTTATGGCTACACCTTC. This codes for CASSEGQAAYSYGYTF.

This chain links TRBV7-6 with TRBJ1-1; D perhaps matches TRBD1 (5 bases). CDR3 length: 13 amino acids. CDR1 and CDR2 (germline): SGHVS, FNYEAQ. Trimming cost V 1 base and J 4 bases, with 7 bases left between them. The CDR3 here is CASSLGQSTEAFF. CDR3 nucleotides: TGTGCCAGCAGCTTAGGACAGAGCACTGAAGCTTTCTTT. Full variable domain (rest looked up from reference TRBV7-6 and TRBJ1-1): GAGVSQSPRYKVTKRGQDVALRCDPISGHVSLYWYRQALGQGPEFLTYFNYEAQQDKSGLPNDRFSAERPEGSISTLTIQRTEQRDSAMYRCASSLGQSTEAFFGQGTRLTVV.

This clonotype was detected a few times. V and J are TRBV4-2 and TRBJ2-7, with D unclear. The CDR3 covers 14 residues. Trimming pared 0 bases from V and 6 bases from J, leaving 12 bases between. The germline V gene encodes CDR1 LGHNA and CDR2 YNFKEQ. CDR3 DNA sequence: TGTGCCAGCAGCCAAGATTCTAGTACCTCCGAGCAGTACTTC. Translating gives CASSQDSSTSEQYF.

The J gene is TRBJ1-2, the V gene TRBV5-1; 8 nucleotides line up with TRBD1. J gave up 6 bases and V 7 bases, and 17 bases lay outside the gene matches. The CDR3 has 16 residues. CDR1 is SGHRS, CDR2 YFSETQ, per germline. The CDR3 DNA reads as TGCGCCAGCCGGTTATCTCCGGACAGGGATTTGCATGGCTACACCTTC. Translating gives CASRLSPDRDLHGYTF.

There are a few counts of this clonotype. The chain carries TRBV5-4 and TRBJ2-6; tentative D call: TRBD1 (6 bases). Germline loops: CDR1 SGHNT, CDR2 YYREEE (reference sequence). V dropped 10 bases and J dropped 6 bases, with 20 bases sitting between them. There are 15 residues in the CDR3. The CDR3, as DNA: TGTGCCTTCAATACGGGACAAGTCTCGGCCAACGTCCTGACTTTC. It codes for CAFNTGQVSANVLTF.

The rearrangement uses TRBV20-1 and TRBJ2-1; 10 bases align to TRBD1. Trimming took 5 bases from V and 7 from J; bases not matched to a gene: 11. Germline V gene data show CDR1 as DFQATT and CDR2 as SNEGSKA (reference sequence). The CDR3 covers 15 residues. CDR3 DNA sequence: TGCAGTGCTCCCGAGGGGGGACAGGGGTGGAATGAGCAGTTCTTC. It is translated as CSAPEGGQGWNEQFF.

This clonotype turned up a few times. V and J are TRBV7-2 and TRBJ2-3; unclear D gene. The ends were cut back, 2 bases at V and 1 base at J, with 7 bases in the middle. Looked up from germline, CDR1 is SGHTA and CDR2 is FQGNSA. The CDR3 runs to 14 residues. The CDR3 coding sequence is TGTGCCAGCAGCTTAAGTCGTGGCACAGATACGCAGTATTTT. It specifies CASSLSRGTDTQYF.

The rearrangement uses TRBV19 and TRBJ2-1; D gene ambiguous. CDR1 LNHDA and CDR2 SQIVND come from the germline V gene (reference sequence). V gave up 2 bases and J gave up 1 base, with 12 bases separating them. The CDR3 loop spans 16 amino acids. The CDR3 protein is CASSITIRGSYNEQFF. DNA for the CDR3: TGTGCCAGTAGTATAACTATCCGAGGTTCCTACAATGAGCAGTTCTTC.

This clonotype was seen at least ten times. The genes are TRBV5-1 and TRBJ2-2; possibly TRBD1 or TRBD2 for D (5 bases each). The V gene's germline CDR1 is SGHRS and CDR2 YFSETQ. V lost 0 bases to trimming and J lost 1 base, with 7 bases between them. The CDR3 sequence is 15 residues long. CDR3 in DNA: TGCGCCAGCAGCTTGGAGGGGAGGAACACCGGGGAGCTGTTTTTT. As protein: CASSLEGRNTGELFF.

This clonotype was counted only a few times. The chain carries TRBV5-1 and TRBJ2-3; TRBD1 or TRBD2 may be the D gene (5 bases each). Germline V CDR1 and CDR2: SGHRS, YFSETQ. The CDR3 is made up of 15 amino acids. V lost 4 bases, J lost 1 base, and 13 bases lay in between. The CDR3 nucleotides read TGCGCCAGCAGCCGGGGCGATGGTGGCACAGATACGCAGTATTTT. The encoded protein is CASSRGDGGTDTQYF. Based on the CDR3 plus reference TRBV5-1 and TRBJ2-3, the full variable domain is KAGVTQTPRYLIKTRGQQVTLSCSPISGHRSVSWYQQTPGQGLQFLFEYFSETQRNKGNFPGRFSGRQFSNSRSEMNVSTLELGDSALYLCASSRGDGGTDTQYFGPGTRLTVL.

This clonotype appeared a few times. This rearrangement joins TRBV20-1 to TRBJ2-3; 9 bases are shared with TRBD2. Germline values: CDR1 DFQATT, CDR2 SNEGSKA (reference sequence). The CDR3 is made up of 16 amino acids. Trimming cost V 0 bases and J 3 bases; bases outside gene matches: 7. The DNA of the CDR3 is TGCAGTGCTAGAGATTTTGGCGGGGGGGCAACAGATACGCAGTATTTT. Amino acids: CSARDFGGGATDTQYF.